The TCR beta chain under discussion was sequenced for a study of OX40 agonist ivuxolimab in advanced cancers. Only in-frame clones appear in the TCRdb table, and some are missing; sequencing was by immunoSEQ multiplex PCR. This sample carries about 58,000 clones, 75% to 90% of them seen once, and the ten largest clones take less than 4%. The germline V gene has CDR1 MNHEY and CDR2 SMNVEV (reference sequence). The CDR3 is 17 residues long. Trimming removed 2 bases from V and 1 base from J, with 18 bases in between. The chain links TRBV27 to TRBJ2-7, with a tentative D call TRBD2 (7 bases). The source of this sequence is an adult with an advanced solid tumor such as melanoma, head and neck, liver or kidney cancer. Sequences were derived from CD4+ or CD8+ T cells sorted from blood, sampled in a trial of the OX40 agonist ivuxolimab. For the CDR3, the DNA is TGTGCCAGCAGTTTAGGCGGGGGCCTAGGAAGGTCCTACGAGCAGTACTTC. It specifies CASSLGGGLGRSYEQYF.